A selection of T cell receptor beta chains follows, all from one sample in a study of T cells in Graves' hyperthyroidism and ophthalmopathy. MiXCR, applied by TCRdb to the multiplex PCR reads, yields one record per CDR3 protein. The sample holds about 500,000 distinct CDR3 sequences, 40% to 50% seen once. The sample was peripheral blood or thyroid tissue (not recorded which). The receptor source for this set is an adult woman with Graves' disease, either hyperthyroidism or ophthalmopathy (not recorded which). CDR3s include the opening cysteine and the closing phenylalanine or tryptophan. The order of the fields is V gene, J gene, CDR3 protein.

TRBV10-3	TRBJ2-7	CAVRLAASYEQYF
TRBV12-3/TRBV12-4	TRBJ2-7	CASSSTGVIYEQYF
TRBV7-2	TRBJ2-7	CASSLSPSGSSGSYEQYF
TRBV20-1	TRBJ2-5	CSVRRGYETQYF
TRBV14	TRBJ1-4	CASSQVAQFKKLFF
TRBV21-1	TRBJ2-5	CASSSQAGETQYF
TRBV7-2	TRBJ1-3	CASSLGGGPGNTIYF
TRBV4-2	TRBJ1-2	CASSQAGLSGGYGYTF
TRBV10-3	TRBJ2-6	CAIRTVSAVLSGANVLTF
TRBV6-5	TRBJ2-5	CASSLSGKETQYF
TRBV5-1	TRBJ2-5	CASSSGTVSRKETQYF
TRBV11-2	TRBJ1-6	CASSLVAGTGSPLHF
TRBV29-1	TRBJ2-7	CSVDPQLALRDEQYF
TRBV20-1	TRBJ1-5	CSAKRSNQPQHF
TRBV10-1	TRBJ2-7	CASSESGQPDEQYF
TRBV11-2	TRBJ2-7	CASSLGTNLYEQYF
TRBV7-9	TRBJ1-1	CASSLTGTAGTEAFF
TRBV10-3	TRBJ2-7	CAISEFGTPGVQYF
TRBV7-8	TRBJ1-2	CASSLDRGASYGYTF
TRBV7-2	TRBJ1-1	CASSSRLGQGGAFF
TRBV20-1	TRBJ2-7	CSARQAREQYF
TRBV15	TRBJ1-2	CATSREGSGYTF
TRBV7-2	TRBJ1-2	CASSPGTVDAPYGYTF
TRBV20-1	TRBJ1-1	CSAYTRDIRWNTEAFF
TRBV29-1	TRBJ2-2	CSARAGGTTGELFF
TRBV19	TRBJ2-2	CASSILAIGLADLTGELFF
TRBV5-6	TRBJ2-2	CASSLDRGDSNTGELFF
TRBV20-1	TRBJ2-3	CSASFGLGSDTQYF
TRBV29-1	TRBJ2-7	CSVVLPRGPSYEQYF
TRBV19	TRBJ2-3	CASNGRGVTDTQYF
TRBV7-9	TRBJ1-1	CASSTKGGRGGTEAFF
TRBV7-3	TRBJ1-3	CASRSGAGNTIYF
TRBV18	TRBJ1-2	CASSNRRSGYTF
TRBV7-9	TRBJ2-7	CASKMGGREQYF
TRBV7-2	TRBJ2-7	CASRMVAGTPSSYEQYF
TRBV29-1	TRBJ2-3	CSVVVLAENTDTQYF
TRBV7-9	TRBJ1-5	CASSSDRGRYSNQPQHF
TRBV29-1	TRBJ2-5	CSGGPEGPQETQYF
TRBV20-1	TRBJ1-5	CSAAAGRINQPQHF
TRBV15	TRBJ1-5	CATSRERTGGNQPQHF
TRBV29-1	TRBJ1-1	CSVVPPIATEAFF
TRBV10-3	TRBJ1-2	CAITSVQGFLNYGYTF
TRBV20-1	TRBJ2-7	CSARGQGLYEQYF
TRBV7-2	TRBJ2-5	CASSPIRGETQYF
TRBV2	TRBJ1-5	CASSESLRQPQHF